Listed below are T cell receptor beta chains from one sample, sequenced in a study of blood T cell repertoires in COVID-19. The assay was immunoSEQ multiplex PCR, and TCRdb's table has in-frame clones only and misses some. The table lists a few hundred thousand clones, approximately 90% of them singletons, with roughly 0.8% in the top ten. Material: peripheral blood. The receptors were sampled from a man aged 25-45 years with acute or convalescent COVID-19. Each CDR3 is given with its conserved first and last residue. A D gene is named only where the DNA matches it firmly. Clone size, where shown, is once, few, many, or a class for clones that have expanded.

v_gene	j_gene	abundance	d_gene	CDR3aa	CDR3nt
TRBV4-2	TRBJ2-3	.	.	CASSQVPGARTDTQYF	TGTGCCAGCAGCCAAGTTCCAGGGGCTCGTACAGATACGCAGTATTTT
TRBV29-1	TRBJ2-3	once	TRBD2	CSVGTTSGGAYLVTDTQYF	TGCAGCGTTGGGACCACTAGCGGGGGGGCTTACCTCGTCACAGATACGCAGTATTTT
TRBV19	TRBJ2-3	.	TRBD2	CASSIVAGLTDTQYF	TGTGCCAGTAGTATAGTAGCGGGGCTCACAGATACGCAGTATTTT
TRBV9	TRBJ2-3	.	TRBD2	CASSVVAGGRADTQYF	TGTGCCAGCAGCGTAGTAGCGGGAGGGCGGGCAGATACGCAGTATTTT
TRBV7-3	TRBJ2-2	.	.	CASSSRLTGELFF	TGTGCCAGCAGCTCTCGACTTACCGGGGAGCTGTTTTTT
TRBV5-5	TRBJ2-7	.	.	CASSREGGVDEQYF	TGTGCCAGCAGCAGGGAGGGGGGAGTGGACGAGCAGTACTTC
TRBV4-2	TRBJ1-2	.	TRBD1	CASSPDGQGARGYTF	TGTGCCAGCAGCCCAGACGGGCAGGGGGCCCGTGGCTACACCTTC
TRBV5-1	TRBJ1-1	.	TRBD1	CASSARTGESTEAFF	TGCGCCAGCAGCGCGCGGACAGGGGAGAGCACTGAAGCTTTCTTT
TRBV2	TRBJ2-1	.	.	CASSAQRTSYNEQFF	TGTGCCAGCAGTGCCCAGCGGACCTCCTACAATGAGCAGTTCTTC
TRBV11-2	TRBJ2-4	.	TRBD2	CASSLVLTSGRAKNIQYF	TGTGCCAGCAGCTTAGTCCTTACTAGCGGGCGAGCCAAAAACATTCAGTACTTC
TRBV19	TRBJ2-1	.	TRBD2	CASSIAGGLYNEQFF	TGTGCCAGTAGTATCGCGGGAGGGTTATACAATGAGCAGTTCTTC
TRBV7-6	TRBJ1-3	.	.	CASSSLGHFSGNTIYF	TGTGCCAGCAGCTCGCTGGGACACTTCTCTGGAAACACCATATATTTT
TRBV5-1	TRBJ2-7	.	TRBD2	CASSLLSGASYEQYF	TGCGCCAGCAGCTTGTTGAGCGGGGCCTCCTACGAGCAGTACTTC
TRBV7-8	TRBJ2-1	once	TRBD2	CASTASRLAGANEQFF	TGTGCCAGCACCGCCTCCCGGCTAGCGGGAGCCAATGAGCAGTTCTTC
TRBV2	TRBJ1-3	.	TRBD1	CASALMGQISGNTIYF	TGTGCCAGCGCACTAATGGGACAGATTTCTGGAAACACCATATATTTT
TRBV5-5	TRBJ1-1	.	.	CASNYGGAQRNTEAFF	TGTGCCAGCAACTATGGGGGGGCTCAACGGAACACTGAAGCTTTCTTT
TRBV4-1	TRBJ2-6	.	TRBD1	CASSQDPGGAFSGANVLTF	TGCGCCAGCAGCCAAGACCCAGGGGGCGCTTTCTCTGGGGCCAACGTCCTGACTTTC
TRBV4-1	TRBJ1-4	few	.	CASSQVPGGENEKLFF	TGCGCCAGCAGCCAAGTACCGGGCGGGGAGAATGAAAAACTGTTTTTT
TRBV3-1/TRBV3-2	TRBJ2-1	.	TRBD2	CASSQARSTSRLRDNEQFF	TGTGCCAGCAGCCAAGCGAGATCGACTAGCCGTCTTCGGGACAATGAGCAGTTCTTC
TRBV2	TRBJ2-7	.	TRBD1	CASSDSGQGFYEQYF	TGTGCCAGCAGTGATTCAGGACAGGGATTCTACGAGCAGTACTTC
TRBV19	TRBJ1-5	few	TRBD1	CASSIRRGQGGNQPQHF	TGTGCCAGTAGTATCCGGCGGGGACAGGGGGGAAATCAGCCCCAGCATTTT
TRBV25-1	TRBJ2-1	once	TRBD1	CASSPRQGTYNEQFF	TGTGCCAGCAGCCCCCGACAGGGTACCTACAATGAGCAGTTCTTC
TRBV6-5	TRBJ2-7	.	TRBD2	CASRAGTNSYEQYF	TGTGCCAGCAGAGCCGGGACTAACTCCTACGAGCAGTACTTC
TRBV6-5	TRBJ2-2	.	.	CASSYRGTGELFF	TGTGCCAGCAGTTACCGGGGGACCGGGGAGCTGTTTTTT
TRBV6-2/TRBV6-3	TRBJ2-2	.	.	CASSYSGASGNTGELFF	TGTGCCAGCAGTTACTCGGGGGCTAGCGGGAACACCGGGGAGCTGTTTTTT
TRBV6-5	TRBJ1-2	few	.	CASRLKETANYGYTF	TGTGCCAGCAGACTAAAGGAGACAGCTAACTATGGCTACACCTTC
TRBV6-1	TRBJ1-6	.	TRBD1	CASSEVVRDSFHSPLHF	TGTGCCAGCAGTGAAGTAGTTCGGGACAGCTTTCATTCACCCCTCCACTTT
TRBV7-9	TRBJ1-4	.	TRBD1	CASSPDRVGGEKLFF	TGTGCCAGCAGCCCGGACAGGGTTGGAGGAGAAAAACTGTTTTTT
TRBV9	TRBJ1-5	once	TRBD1	CASSARTGQDQPQHF	TGTGCCAGCAGCGCCCGGACAGGGCAGGACCAGCCCCAGCATTTT
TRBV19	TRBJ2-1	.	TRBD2	CASSIGASGRGEQFF	TGTGCCAGTAGTATTGGTGCTAGCGGGAGGGGTGAGCAGTTCTTC
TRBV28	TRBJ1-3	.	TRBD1	CASSRQGAGNTIYF	TGTGCCAGCAGCCGACAGGGGGCAGGAAACACCATATATTTT
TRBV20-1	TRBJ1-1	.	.	CSASKEYTEAFF	TGCAGTGCTAGTAAGGAGTACACTGAAGCTTTCTTT
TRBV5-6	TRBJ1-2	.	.	CASSIRTDGYTF	TGTGCCAGCAGCATCAGGACAGATGGCTACACCTTC
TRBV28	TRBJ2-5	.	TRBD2	CASSPSWGGKETQYF	TGTGCCAGCAGTCCATCTTGGGGAGGGAAAGAGACCCAGTACTTC
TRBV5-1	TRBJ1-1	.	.	CASSLGGGTEAFF	TGCGCCAGCAGCTTGGGTGGCGGGACTGAAGCTTTCTTT
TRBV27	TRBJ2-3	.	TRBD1	CASSSKVIGQGGDTQYF	TGTGCCAGCAGTTCCAAGGTGATAGGACAGGGCGGAGATACGCAGTATTTT
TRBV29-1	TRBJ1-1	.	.	CSVEIRSFRAFWDTEAFF	TGCAGCGTTGAGATAAGATCGTTCAGGGCTTTCTGGGACACTGAAGCTTTCTTT
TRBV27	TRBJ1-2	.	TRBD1	CASTTLSWTGSYGYTF	TGTGCCAGCACCACCCTCTCATGGACAGGGAGCTATGGCTACACCTTC
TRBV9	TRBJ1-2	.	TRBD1	CASSRNQGAQGYTF	TGTGCCAGCAGTCGAAATCAGGGGGCGCAGGGCTACACCTTC
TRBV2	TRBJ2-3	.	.	CASSRDKTPTDTQYF	TGTGCCAGCAGTAGGGACAAGACCCCCACAGATACGCAGTATTTT
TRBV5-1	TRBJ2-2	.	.	CASSSLGLSNTGELFF	TGCGCCAGCAGCTCTTTGGGGCTATCAAACACCGGGGAGCTGTTTTTT
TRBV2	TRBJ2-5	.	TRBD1	CASSEEGQGGETQYF	TGTGCCAGCAGTGAAGAGGGACAGGGTGGAGAGACCCAGTACTTC
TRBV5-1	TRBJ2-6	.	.	CASSLIESGANVLTF	TGCGCCAGCAGTTTGATAGAATCTGGGGCCAACGTCCTGACTTTC
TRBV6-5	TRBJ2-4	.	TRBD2	CASSLAGFHIQYF	TGTGCCAGCAGCCTAGCGGGGTTCCACATTCAGTACTTC
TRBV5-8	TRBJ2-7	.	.	CASSFQGLSYEQYF	TGTGCCAGCAGCTTCCAGGGCTTATCCTACGAGCAGTACTTC
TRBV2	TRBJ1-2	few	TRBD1	CASSDGTGGNYGYTF	TGTGCCAGCAGTGATGGGACAGGGGGCAACTATGGCTACACCTTC